This section outlines one TCR beta chain sequence together with its context. Naive CD8 cells, CD45RO-negative and positively selected for CCR7, excluded terminally differentiated effector memory CD45RA+ cells. V lost 6 bases and J 6 bases, leaving 11 bases between the germline ends. CDR1 is LNHNV, CDR2 YYDKDF, per germline (reference sequence). The CDR3 sequence is 12 residues long. In the sorted-subset replicate PCRs, 200 ng DNA, tens of thousands of T cell genomes, was used. Libraries were prepared by immunoSEQ multiplex PCR; TCRdb keeps only in-frame clonotypes and omits some of them. The sample has about 550,000 clones, 95% to 96% seen once; the top ten hold around 0.097%. The entry originates in a study of shared clonotypes between healthy human individuals.

The clonotype was recovered from a woman aged 25 to 39 in good health. The chain couples TRBV15 to TRBJ1-1; D may be TRBD1 (5 bases). Specimen: naive CD8+ T cells sorted from blood. The CDR3 region is CATSTTGPEAFF. The CDR3 region has the DNA TGTGCCACCAGTACAACAGGTCCTGAAGCTTTCTTT.